This TCR beta chain came from a study of blood T cell repertoires in COVID-19. Across the whole study: Samples of COVID-19 (acute and convalescent) were obtained from the United States, Italy and Spain. T cells, B-cell-depleted T cells, or PBMCs provided the cDNA or gDNA that served as material.

Authors' analysis steps: From reference gene primer amplification, estimates of nucleated cell counts were derived. Generated by immunoSEQ multiplex PCR, the TCRdb table keeps only in-frame clones and is missing some. D and trimming were read from the DNA, whereas the V and J calls and clone size are those reported in that table. The profile shows 150,000 or so clones, roughly 88% of them singletons. CDR3 size: 12 residues. Per the germline V gene, CDR1 is SEHNR and CDR2 is FQNEAQ (reference sequence). Trimming pared 5 bases from V and 10 bases from J, leaving 15 bases between. The sample consisted of peripheral blood. This sequence joins TRBV7-9 and TRBJ2-7; D may be TRBD1 (6 bases). This clonotype was obtained from a young man with acute or convalescent COVID-19. CDR3 in DNA: TGTGCCAGCAGCCGAGCCGACAGGCTACAGTACTTC. Its translation is CASSRADRLQYF.